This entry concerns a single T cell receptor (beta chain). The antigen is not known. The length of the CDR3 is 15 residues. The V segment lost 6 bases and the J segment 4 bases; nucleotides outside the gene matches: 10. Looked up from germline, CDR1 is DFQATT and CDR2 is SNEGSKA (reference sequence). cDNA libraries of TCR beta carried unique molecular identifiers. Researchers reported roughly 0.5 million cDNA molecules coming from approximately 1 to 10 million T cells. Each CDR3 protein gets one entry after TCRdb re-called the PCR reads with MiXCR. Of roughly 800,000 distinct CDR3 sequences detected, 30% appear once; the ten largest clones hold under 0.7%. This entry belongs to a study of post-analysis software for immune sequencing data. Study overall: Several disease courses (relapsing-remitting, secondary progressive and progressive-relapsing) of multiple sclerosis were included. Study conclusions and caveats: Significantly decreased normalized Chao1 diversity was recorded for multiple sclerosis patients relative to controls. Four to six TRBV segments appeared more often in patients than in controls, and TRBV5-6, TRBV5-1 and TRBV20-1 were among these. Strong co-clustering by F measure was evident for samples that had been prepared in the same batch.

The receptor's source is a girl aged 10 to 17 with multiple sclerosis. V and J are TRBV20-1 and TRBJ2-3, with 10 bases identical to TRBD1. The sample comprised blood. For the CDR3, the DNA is TGCAGTGCGCAACCGGGACAGGGGTTCCCAGATACGCAGTATTTT. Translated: CSAQPGQGFPDTQYF.